This T cell receptor beta chain was observed in a study of T-cell reconstitution after alpha-beta-depleted transplantation in children. Preparation of the TCRbeta library involved a method that used unique molecular identifiers. A single record per CDR3 protein comes from TCRdb applying MiXCR to the PCR reads. The sample yields roughly 570,000 distinct CDR3 sequences, 25% to 30% seen once. CDR3 length: 14 residues. V shed 5 bases and J shed 0 bases, with 6 bases lying between them. Germline V gene data show CDR1 as SGHRS and CDR2 as YFSETQ. This chain links TRBV5-1 with TRBJ2-6; D remains ambiguous. The sequence was obtained from a boy under three years old with Wiskott-Aldrich syndrome, due to receive a stem cell transplant. Here the sequenced sample was PBMCs, taken before TCRalphabeta/CD19-depleted stem cell transplant. The CDR3 DNA follows: TGCGCCAGCAGGTCTACCTCTGGGGCCAACGTCCTGACTTTC. It specifies CASRSTSGANVLTF.